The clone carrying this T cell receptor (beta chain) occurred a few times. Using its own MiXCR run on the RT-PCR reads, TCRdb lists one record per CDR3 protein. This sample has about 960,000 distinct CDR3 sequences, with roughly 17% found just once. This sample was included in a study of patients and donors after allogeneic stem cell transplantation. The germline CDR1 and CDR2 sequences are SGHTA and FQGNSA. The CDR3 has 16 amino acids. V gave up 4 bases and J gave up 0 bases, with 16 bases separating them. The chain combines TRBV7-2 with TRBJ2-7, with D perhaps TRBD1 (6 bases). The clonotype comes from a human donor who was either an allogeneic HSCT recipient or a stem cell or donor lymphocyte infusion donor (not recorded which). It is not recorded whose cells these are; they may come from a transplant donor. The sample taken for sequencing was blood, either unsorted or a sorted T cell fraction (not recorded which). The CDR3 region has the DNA TGTGCCAGCAGCTCTCACCCAGGGGCTAGCTCCTACGAGCAGTACTTC. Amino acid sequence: CASSSHPGASSYEQYF.